This is a list of T cell receptor beta chains from one sample in a study of blood T cell repertoires in COVID-19. Method: immunoSEQ multiplex PCR; TCRdb's copy keeps in-frame clones and lacks some. The repertoire has fewer than 250,000 clones, 75% to 90% of them found once; the top ten carry around 1%. The sample taken for sequencing was PBMCs or T cells enriched from blood (not recorded which). The receptors shown here come from a middle-aged man who had been exposed to COVID-19. The CDR3 runs from the conserved cysteine through the conserved F or W. The D gene is left open where the match is weak. Clone size appears in some rows only: once, few, many, or a class for an expanded clone.

j_call: TRBJ2-3
v_call: TRBV7-8
d_call: TRBD1
clone_size: .
cdr3_aa: CASSAYRGQSITSTDTQYF
cdr3_nt: TGTGCCAGCAGCGCCTACAGGGGGCAATCAATAACTAGCACAGATACGCAGTATTTT

j_call: TRBJ2-2
v_call: TRBV18
d_call: TRBD1
clone_size: .
cdr3_aa: CASLRGQGNTGELFF
cdr3_nt: TGTGCCAGCCTTCGAGGACAGGGCAACACCGGGGAGCTGTTTTTT

j_call: TRBJ1-5
v_call: TRBV2
d_call: TRBD1
clone_size: .
cdr3_aa: CASEGQGVRSNQPQHF
cdr3_nt: TGTGCCAGCGAGGGACAGGGGGTTAGGAGCAATCAGCCCCAGCATTTT

j_call: TRBJ2-1
v_call: TRBV5-5
d_call: .
clone_size: .
cdr3_aa: CASSLRGQLGEQFF
cdr3_nt: TGTGCCAGCAGCTTGAGGGGCCAACTGGGGGAGCAGTTCTTC

j_call: TRBJ1-1
v_call: TRBV6-5
d_call: .
clone_size: .
cdr3_aa: CASSTQGDGTEAFF
cdr3_nt: TGTGCCAGCAGTACCCAGGGCGACGGCACTGAAGCTTTCTTT

j_call: TRBJ1-2
v_call: TRBV10-3
d_call: TRBD1
clone_size: .
cdr3_aa: CAIRGWGQGVGYTF
cdr3_nt: TGTGCCATCAGGGGCTGGGGACAGGGGGTCGGCTACACCTTC

j_call: TRBJ2-2
v_call: TRBV5-1
d_call: .
clone_size: .
cdr3_aa: CASSLAEKNTGELFF
cdr3_nt: TGCGCCAGCAGCTTGGCGGAGAAGAACACCGGGGAGCTGTTTTTT

j_call: TRBJ1-5
v_call: TRBV7-9
d_call: .
clone_size: once
cdr3_aa: CASSYTSNQPQHF
cdr3_nt: TGTGCCAGCAGCTACACCAGCAATCAGCCCCAGCATTTT

j_call: TRBJ2-2
v_call: TRBV6-5
d_call: .
clone_size: .
cdr3_aa: CASNKGRTGELFF
cdr3_nt: TGTGCCAGCAATAAGGGGAGGACCGGGGAGCTGTTTTTT

j_call: TRBJ2-3
v_call: TRBV24-1
d_call: .
clone_size: .
cdr3_aa: CATSESGVTDTQYF
cdr3_nt: TGTGCCACCAGTGAGTCGGGGGTCACAGATACGCAGTATTTT

j_call: TRBJ2-1
v_call: TRBV9
d_call: .
clone_size: .
cdr3_aa: CASSVDPGFYEQFF
cdr3_nt: TGTGCCAGCAGCGTAGATCCCGGTTTTTACGAGCAGTTCTTC

j_call: TRBJ1-3
v_call: TRBV5-1
d_call: TRBD1
clone_size: .
cdr3_aa: CASSRDRVSGNTIYF
cdr3_nt: TGCGCCAGCAGCCGGGACAGGGTCTCTGGAAACACCATATATTTT

j_call: TRBJ1-2
v_call: TRBV18
d_call: TRBD1
clone_size: .
cdr3_aa: CASSPLQGARDYGYTF
cdr3_nt: TGTGCCAGCTCACCACTCCAGGGGGCGCGGGACTATGGCTACACCTTC

j_call: TRBJ1-4
v_call: TRBV7-9
d_call: TRBD1
clone_size: .
cdr3_aa: CASSGGQGREKLFF
cdr3_nt: TGTGCCAGCAGCGGTGGACAGGGCCGTGAAAAACTGTTTTTT

j_call: TRBJ1-2
v_call: TRBV28
d_call: .
clone_size: .
cdr3_aa: CASSTSVGGYGYTF
cdr3_nt: TGTGCCAGCAGCACCAGTGTCGGAGGCTATGGCTACACCTTC

j_call: TRBJ2-7
v_call: TRBV5-6
d_call: TRBD1
clone_size: .
cdr3_aa: CASSRDRVYEQYF
cdr3_nt: TGTGCCAGCAGCCGGGACAGAGTTTACGAGCAGTACTTC

j_call: TRBJ1-1
v_call: TRBV7-2
d_call: TRBD1
clone_size: .
cdr3_aa: CASSLWGRGEAFF
cdr3_nt: TGTGCCAGCAGCTTATGGGGCAGGGGGGAAGCTTTCTTT

j_call: TRBJ2-3
v_call: TRBV5-1
d_call: .
clone_size: .
cdr3_aa: CASSPTTATDTQYF
cdr3_nt: TGCGCCAGCAGCCCCACGACAGCCACAGATACGCAGTATTTT

j_call: TRBJ1-5
v_call: TRBV10-3
d_call: .
clone_size: .
cdr3_aa: CAISGPGQPQHF
cdr3_nt: TGTGCCATCAGTGGCCCCGGTCAGCCCCAGCATTTT

j_call: TRBJ1-2
v_call: TRBV7-2
d_call: TRBD1
clone_size: .
cdr3_aa: CASSLMGTANYGYTF
cdr3_nt: TGTGCCAGCAGCTTAATGGGGACAGCGAACTATGGCTACACCTTC

j_call: TRBJ2-7
v_call: TRBV2
d_call: .
clone_size: few
cdr3_aa: CASSVGPPGYF
cdr3_nt: TGTGCCAGCAGCGTGGGGCCTCCAGGGTACTTC

j_call: TRBJ1-6
v_call: TRBV15
d_call: TRBD1
clone_size: .
cdr3_aa: CATSRGRQGNSPLHF
cdr3_nt: TGTGCCACCAGCAGGGGAAGACAGGGAAATTCACCCCTCCACTTT

j_call: TRBJ1-2
v_call: TRBV19
d_call: .
clone_size: .
cdr3_aa: CASGQTHYGYTF
cdr3_nt: TGTGCCAGCGGTCAAACCCACTATGGCTACACCTTC

j_call: TRBJ2-1
v_call: TRBV7-3
d_call: .
clone_size: .
cdr3_aa: CASSPPGPYNEQFF
cdr3_nt: TGTGCCAGCAGCCCCCCGGGTCCTTACAATGAGCAGTTCTTC

j_call: TRBJ2-2
v_call: TRBV29-1
d_call: .
clone_size: .
cdr3_aa: CSVSTNTGELFF
cdr3_nt: TGCAGCGTATCAACGAACACCGGGGAGCTGTTTTTT

j_call: TRBJ2-3
v_call: TRBV9
d_call: .
clone_size: once
cdr3_aa: CASSSRPGTPRADTQYF
cdr3_nt: TGTGCCAGCAGCTCTCGACCCGGGACACCAAGGGCAGATACGCAGTATTTT

j_call: TRBJ2-5
v_call: TRBV6-5
d_call: .
clone_size: once
cdr3_aa: CASSSTQGSETQYF
cdr3_nt: TGTGCCAGCAGTTCGACCCAGGGTTCCGAGACCCAGTACTTC

j_call: TRBJ2-3
v_call: TRBV18
d_call: .
clone_size: .
cdr3_aa: CASSPVPDSSVTQYF
cdr3_nt: TGTGCCAGCTCACCAGTTCCGGACTCCTCAGTTACGCAGTATTTT

j_call: TRBJ2-1
v_call: TRBV9
d_call: .
clone_size: .
cdr3_aa: CASSVGAGESVAQFF
cdr3_nt: TGTGCCAGCAGCGTAGGAGCGGGTGAGTCGGTGGCCCAGTTCTTC

j_call: TRBJ1-5
v_call: TRBV18
d_call: TRBD1
clone_size: .
cdr3_aa: CASSPPGRGPANQPQHF
cdr3_nt: TGTGCCAGCTCACCACCCGGCAGGGGGCCCGCAAATCAGCCCCAGCATTTT

j_call: TRBJ1-1
v_call: TRBV5-1
d_call: TRBD1
clone_size: .
cdr3_aa: CASSGTGVLSGTEAFF
cdr3_nt: TGCGCCAGCAGCGGGACAGGGGTCTTAAGTGGCACTGAAGCTTTCTTT

j_call: TRBJ2-2
v_call: TRBV19
d_call: TRBD2
clone_size: .
cdr3_aa: CASSIGLAGAETGELFF
cdr3_nt: TGTGCCAGTAGTATAGGGCTAGCGGGGGCCGAGACCGGGGAGCTGTTTTTT

j_call: TRBJ2-7
v_call: TRBV3-1/TRBV3-2
d_call: .
clone_size: .
cdr3_aa: CASSLGSGPKEQYF
cdr3_nt: TGTGCCAGCAGCCTGGGATCAGGGCCCAAGGAGCAGTACTTC

j_call: TRBJ1-6
v_call: TRBV5-1
d_call: TRBD1
clone_size: .
cdr3_aa: CASSWMQGADSPLHF
cdr3_nt: TGCGCCAGCAGCTGGATGCAGGGGGCAGATTCACCCCTCCACTTT

j_call: TRBJ2-3
v_call: TRBV7-2
d_call: .
clone_size: once
cdr3_aa: CASSLFGGAGTDTQYF
cdr3_nt: TGTGCCAGCAGCTTATTTGGGGGGGCCGGCACAGATACGCAGTATTTT

j_call: TRBJ1-2
v_call: TRBV6-1
d_call: TRBD1
clone_size: .
cdr3_aa: CASSEGTGMDGYTF
cdr3_nt: TGTGCCAGCAGTGAAGGGACAGGGATGGATGGCTACACCTTC

j_call: TRBJ1-4
v_call: TRBV6-6
d_call: .
clone_size: .
cdr3_aa: CASSYYAGSNEKLFF
cdr3_nt: TGTGCCAGCAGTTACTATGCAGGGTCTAATGAAAAACTGTTTTTT

j_call: TRBJ2-1
v_call: TRBV5-1
d_call: TRBD2
clone_size: .
cdr3_aa: CASGPLAGASYNEQFF
cdr3_nt: TGCGCCAGCGGACCCCTAGCGGGAGCCTCCTACAATGAGCAGTTCTTC

j_call: TRBJ1-1
v_call: TRBV18
d_call: TRBD1
clone_size: .
cdr3_aa: CASSETGGSFTEAFF
cdr3_nt: TGTGCCAGCTCAGAAACAGGGGGGAGTTTCACTGAAGCTTTCTTT

j_call: TRBJ1-5
v_call: TRBV6-5
d_call: TRBD1
clone_size: .
cdr3_aa: CASTRTGGGQPQHF
cdr3_nt: TGTGCCAGCACCCGGACAGGGGGCGGTCAGCCCCAGCATTTT

j_call: TRBJ1-1
v_call: TRBV5-5
d_call: .
clone_size: .
cdr3_aa: CASSLGGFRGKAFF
cdr3_nt: TGTGCCAGCAGCTTGGGTGGCTTTAGGGGTAAAGCTTTCTTT

j_call: TRBJ1-2
v_call: TRBV28
d_call: TRBD1
clone_size: .
cdr3_aa: CASSLSRTGGNHGYTF
cdr3_nt: TGTGCCAGCAGTTTATCCCGGACAGGGGGCAATCATGGCTACACCTTC

j_call: TRBJ2-1
v_call: TRBV18
d_call: .
clone_size: .
cdr3_aa: CASSLTRTDNEQFF
cdr3_nt: TGTGCCAGCTCCCTTACCCGGACAGACAATGAGCAGTTCTTC

j_call: TRBJ2-5
v_call: TRBV7-3
d_call: .
clone_size: .
cdr3_aa: CASSFHGNREGTQYF
cdr3_nt: TGTGCCAGCAGCTTCCACGGAAACAGGGAAGGGACCCAGTACTTC

j_call: TRBJ2-2
v_call: TRBV5-1
d_call: TRBD2
clone_size: .
cdr3_aa: CASSSTTSGRPGELFF
cdr3_nt: TGCGCCAGCAGCTCCACGACTAGCGGGAGACCCGGGGAGCTGTTTTTT

j_call: TRBJ2-5
v_call: TRBV12-3/TRBV12-4
d_call: .
clone_size: .
cdr3_aa: CASSLARETQYF
cdr3_nt: TGTGCCAGCAGTTTAGCGCGAGAGACCCAGTACTTC

j_call: TRBJ2-5
v_call: TRBV28
d_call: .
clone_size: .
cdr3_aa: CASSLGREETQYF
cdr3_nt: TGTGCCAGCAGTTTAGGTAGGGAGGAGACCCAGTACTTC

j_call: TRBJ1-4
v_call: TRBV21-1
d_call: .
clone_size: .
cdr3_aa: CASSKIPPTGDDEKLFF
cdr3_nt: TGTGCCAGCAGCAAAATCCCTCCGACAGGGGACGATGAAAAACTGTTTTTT

j_call: TRBJ1-2
v_call: TRBV6-2/TRBV6-3
d_call: .
clone_size: .
cdr3_aa: CASSYPPRADYGYTF
cdr3_nt: TGTGCCAGCAGTTACCCACCGAGGGCGGACTATGGCTACACCTTC

j_call: TRBJ1-2
v_call: TRBV9
d_call: TRBD1
clone_size: .
cdr3_aa: CASRTLTGVFGGYTF
cdr3_nt: TGTGCCAGCAGGACTCTGACAGGGGTTTTTGGGGGCTACACCTTC

j_call: TRBJ2-1
v_call: TRBV5-1
d_call: TRBD1
clone_size: .
cdr3_aa: CASSLPSGGAYNEQFF
cdr3_nt: TGCGCCAGCAGCCTCCCGTCAGGGGGCGCCTACAATGAGCAGTTCTTC

j_call: TRBJ2-5
v_call: TRBV2
d_call: .
clone_size: .
cdr3_aa: CASSVGSETQYF
cdr3_nt: TGTGCCAGCAGTGTAGGGAGTGAGACCCAGTACTTC

j_call: TRBJ2-7
v_call: TRBV9
d_call: .
clone_size: .
cdr3_aa: CASSVEARVGEQYF
cdr3_nt: TGTGCCAGCAGCGTCGAAGCCAGGGTGGGGGAGCAGTACTTC

j_call: TRBJ2-1
v_call: TRBV28
d_call: TRBD2
clone_size: .
cdr3_aa: CASSLPFWLAGNSYNEQFF
cdr3_nt: TGTGCCAGCAGTTTACCGTTCTGGCTAGCGGGTAACTCCTACAATGAGCAGTTCTTC

j_call: TRBJ1-5
v_call: TRBV6-1
d_call: TRBD1
clone_size: .
cdr3_aa: CASSEVRGTGIDQPQHF
cdr3_nt: TGTGCCAGCAGTGAGGTTAGAGGGACAGGGATAGATCAGCCCCAGCATTTT

j_call: TRBJ2-1
v_call: TRBV11-2
d_call: .
clone_size: .
cdr3_aa: CASSLSRTYNEQFF
cdr3_nt: TGTGCCAGCAGCTTATCGCGGACCTACAATGAGCAGTTCTTC

j_call: TRBJ2-2
v_call: TRBV19
d_call: .
clone_size: .
cdr3_aa: CASSIELDRYTGELFF
cdr3_nt: TGTGCCAGTAGTATAGAATTGGACAGATACACCGGGGAGCTGTTTTTT

j_call: TRBJ2-2
v_call: TRBV20-1
d_call: .
clone_size: .
cdr3_aa: CSARSGGELFF
cdr3_nt: TGCAGTGCTAGATCGGGCGGGGAGCTGTTTTTT

j_call: TRBJ1-6
v_call: TRBV7-9
d_call: TRBD1
clone_size: .
cdr3_aa: CASSLAYGTVNSPLHF
cdr3_nt: TGTGCCAGCAGCTTAGCGTATGGGACAGTAAATTCACCCCTCCACTTT

j_call: TRBJ2-1
v_call: TRBV24-1
d_call: .
clone_size: .
cdr3_aa: CATSPSGQHQQFF
cdr3_nt: TGTGCCACCAGCCCTTCAGGACAGCACCAGCAGTTCTTC